The next 32 T cell receptor beta chains were all read from a single sample in a study of cytomegalovirus exposure and HLA in healthy donors. The PCR contained 60 Vbeta and 13 Jbeta primers. Generated by immunoSEQ multiplex PCR, the TCRdb table keeps only in-frame clones and is missing some. The sample has approximately 170,000 clones, 65% to 85% seen once. What was sequenced was PBMCs. All receptors derive from a woman between 50 and 59 years old in good health and CMV-seropositive.

This chain links TRBV7-3 with TRBJ2-5; 7 bases agree with TRBD2. Looked up from germline, CDR1 is SGHTA and CDR2 is FQGTGA. The CDR3 is made up of 15 amino acids. V lost 5 bases and J lost 7; bases outside the gene matches: 13. The CDR3 nucleotides are TGTGCCAGCAGCGGGACGGGACTATCCCCTGGGACCCAGTACTTC. It encodes CASSGTGLSPGTQYF.

The rearrangement uses TRBV27 and TRBJ2-2; TRBD1 is a possible D gene (5 bases). The germline CDR1 and CDR2 sequences are MNHEY and SMNVEV (reference sequence). The CDR3 has 15 amino acids. Trimming pared 6 bases from V and 4 bases from J, leaving 15 bases between. The CDR3 region is CASRVQGYLTGELFF. CDR3 DNA: TGTGCCAGCAGGGTCCAGGGTTATCTCACCGGGGAGCTGTTTTTT.

Here the CDR3 reads CASSLVAADTQYF. The CDR3 DNA is TGTGCCAGCAGCTTAGTAGCGGCGGATACGCAGTATTTT. The rearrangement joins TRBV7-2 to TRBJ2-3, with D perhaps TRBD2 (6 bases). Germline V gene lookup returns CDR1 SGHTA and CDR2 FQGNSA. V lost 1 base, J lost 6 bases, and 8 bases lay in between. The CDR3 extends over 13 amino acids.

The gene calls are TRBV11-2 and TRBJ2-3, with 7 bases that match TRBD2. This CDR3 has 17 amino acids. J lost 1 base, V lost 5 bases, and 12 bases had no gene match. CDR1 is SGHAT and CDR2 is FQNNGV in the germline V gene. The DNA of the CDR3 is TGTGCCAGCAGCCCGAATCCGTCAGGGAGGGGCACAGATACGCAGTATTTT. Protein product: CASSPNPSGRGTDTQYF.

This clone came up once. The chain has TRBV2 and TRBJ1-3, with D perhaps matching TRBD1 (6 bases). V was clipped by 6 bases and J by 7 bases, with 19 bases between them. CDR3 length: 15 residues. Germline assignment: CDR1 SNHLY and CDR2 FYNNEI. CDR3 nucleotides: TGTGCCAGCAGCCTTAGGACGGGAAGGGGGAACACCATATATTTT. Residues: CASSLRTGRGNTIYF.

The V and J genes are TRBV18 and TRBJ1-4; possibly TRBD1 for D (5 bases). The CDR3 has 15 residues. Germline V gives CDR1 KGHSH, CDR2 LQKENI. V shed 3 bases and J shed 3 bases, with 11 bases lying between them. DNA for the CDR3: TGTGCCAGCTCACCGCAAACAGGAGCTAATGAAAAACTGTTTTTT. It translates to CASSPQTGANEKLFF.

In this sample, this clone turned up once. The chain uses TRBV5-1 and TRBJ2-5, with D possibly matching TRBD1 (7 bases). V was clipped by 0 bases and J by 5 bases, with 11 bases between them. The CDR3 runs 14 residues. CDR1 is SGHRS, CDR2 YFSETQ, per germline. Here the CDR3 reads CASSLGQGGETQYF. The CDR3 DNA reads as TGCGCCAGCAGCTTGGGACAGGGAGGCGAGACCCAGTACTTC.

This chain uses TRBV19 with TRBJ2-1; 10 bases fit TRBD2. In germline, CDR1 is LNHDA, CDR2 SQIVND (reference sequence). The CDR3 is 16 amino acids. V shed 4 bases and J 7 bases; nucleotides not matched to a gene: 10. CDR3 DNA sequence: TGTGCCAGTAGTACCCGTTTAGCGGGGGGAGTAAATGAGCAGTTCTTC. Its protein product is CASSTRLAGGVNEQFF.

This clone is a singleton in its sample. This chain links TRBV15 with TRBJ2-7; 11 positions agree with TRBD1. V lost 0 bases, J lost 5 bases, and 3 bases stayed unmatched. CDR3 length: 15 amino acids. Looked up from germline, CDR1 is LNHNV and CDR2 is YYDKDF (reference sequence). This chain's CDR3 is CATSREGTGGHEQYF. The CDR3 DNA reads TGTGCCACCAGCAGAGAGGGGACAGGGGGACACGAGCAGTACTTC.

A single count supports this clone. J is TRBJ1-2 and V is TRBV19; 8 positions match TRBD1. There are 14 residues in the CDR3. Germline CDR1 is LNHDA and CDR2 is SQIVND (reference sequence). V trimming: 6 bases; J trimming: 7 bases; junction bases outside the gene matches: 10. Written as DNA, the CDR3 is TGTGCCAGTAGCATAAAACGGACAGGGAGTGGCTACACCTTC. The encoded protein is CASSIKRTGSGYTF.

The chain couples TRBV28 to TRBJ1-3, with no clear D. The CDR3 spans 11 residues. V was cut by 6 bases and J by 8 bases, with 8 bases left in between. Germline V CDR1 and CDR2: MDHEN, SYDVKM. The CDR3 DNA reads as TGTGCCAGCAGATCTGAGGACACCATATATTTT. It encodes CASRSEDTIYF.

The chain employs TRBV7-3 and TRBJ2-3, with 11 positions matching TRBD2. With 4 bases clipped from V and 6 bases from J, the junction kept 6 bases outside the gene matches. Germline V CDR1 and CDR2: SGHTA, FQGTGA. CDR3 length equals 15 residues. CDR3 protein: CASSYSGGAGDTQYF. The CDR3 DNA is TGTGCCAGCAGCTATAGCGGGGGGGCAGGGGATACGCAGTATTTT.

The rearrangement joins TRBV10-3 to TRBJ1-1; 9 positions agree with TRBD1. The CDR3 sequence is 12 residues long. Per germline, CDR1 ENHRY and CDR2 SYGVKD. The ends lost 6 bases at V and 6 bases at J; junction bases unmatched: 2. The CDR3 DNA sequence: TGTGCCATCAGCGGACAGGGGTCTGAAGCTTTCTTT. It translates to CAISGQGSEAFF.

The chain recombines TRBV19 with TRBJ1-2; D gene uncertain. V lost 2 bases and J lost 8, with 9 bases in between. The germline V gene encodes CDR1 LNHDA and CDR2 SQIVND (reference sequence). CDR3 length: 12 residues. The CDR3 sequence is CASSIPTRGYTF. The CDR3 DNA follows: TGTGCCAGTAGTATACCCACCCGGGGCTACACCTTC.

The genes are TRBV5-1 and TRBJ2-2, with TRBD2 identical over 13 bases. V dropped 4 bases and J dropped 5; count of bases not matched to a gene: 11. This CDR3 has 18 amino acids. CDR1 is SGHRS and CDR2 is YFSETQ in the germline V gene. The CDR3 loop reads CASSPGLAGSVGTGELFF. The CDR3 DNA is TGCGCCAGCAGCCCGGGACTAGCGGGGTCCGTGGGTACCGGGGAGCTGTTTTTT. Full variable domain (outside the CDR3, taken from reference TRBV5-1 and TRBJ2-2): KAGVTQTPRYLIKTRGQQVTLSCSPISGHRSVSWYQQTPGQGLQFLFEYFSETQRNKGNFPGRFSGRQFSNSRSEMNVSTLELGDSALYLCASSPGLAGSVGTGELFFGEGSRLTVL.

This rearrangement joins TRBV6-1 to TRBJ2-1; 15 nucleotides match TRBD2. V was pared by 6 bases and J by 9 bases, with 6 bases of the junction left unmatched. The CDR3 runs 15 residues. In germline, CDR1 is MNHNS, CDR2 SASEGT. CDR3 DNA sequence: TGTGCCAGCAGCACAGGGACTAGCGGGGGGAGTGAGCAGTTCTTC. Its translation: CASSTGTSGGSEQFF.

In this sample, this clone turned up once. The V and J genes are TRBV18 and TRBJ2-1; TRBD2 aligns across 12 bases. Unmatched junction bases numbered 12, after V lost 3 bases and J lost 9 bases. The germline gives CDR1 KGHSH, CDR2 LQKENI. The CDR3 length is 17 residues. The CDR3 protein is CASSPTASGGAEGEQFF. CDR3 bases: TGTGCCAGCTCACCGACTGCTAGCGGGGGGGCCGAGGGTGAGCAGTTCTTC.

This clone has just a few counts. This chain links TRBV28 with TRBJ2-7; 11 bases are shared with TRBD2. The CDR3 loop spans 17 amino acids. Germline V CDR1 and CDR2: MDHEN, SYDVKM. V lost 7 bases to trimming and J lost 2 bases; unmatched junction nucleotides: 13. The CDR3 nucleotides read TGTGCCAGCATGTTTCATCCAGGGACTAGCGGTACCTACGAGCAGTACTTC. Protein product: CASMFHPGTSGTYEQYF.

The rearrangement uses TRBV6-6 and TRBJ2-3, with 9 bases aligning to TRBD2. CDR1 is MNHNY and CDR2 is SVGAGI in the germline V gene (reference sequence). The length of the CDR3 is 16 residues. V lost 5 bases and J lost 11; bases outside the gene matches: 17. In DNA form, the CDR3 reads TGTGCCAGCAGTACCCTCCTAGCGGGGAGCCCCGAGGGGCAGTATTTT. Protein: CASSTLLAGSPEGQYF.

V gene TRBV10-3 combines with J gene TRBJ1-1; 10 nucleotides agree with TRBD1. Germline loops: CDR1 ENHRY, CDR2 SYGVKD. V shed 6 bases, J shed 4 bases, and the junction held 17 bases outside the gene matches. The CDR3 length is 18 residues. The CDR3 DNA reads TGTGCCATCAGAGACACCGGGACAGGGGCTCTCCGGGGCACTGAAGCTTTCTTT. Translation gives CAIRDTGTGALRGTEAFF.

Turning to this clone: Within the sample, other DNA sequences also encode this same CDR3. The chain employs TRBV4-3 and TRBJ2-3; D is possibly TRBD2 (6 bases). The CDR3 is 13 residues long. CDR1 and CDR2 (germline): LGHNA, YSLEER. V was clipped by 0 bases and J by 6 bases, with 7 bases between them. CDR3 sequence: CASSQDRGDTQYF. Written as DNA, the CDR3 is TGCGCCAGCAGCCAAGATCGGGGGGATACGCAGTATTTT.

V usage is TRBV29-1 and J usage is TRBJ1-1, with D possibly TRBD1 on 5 matching bases. Germline CDR1 reads SQVTM; CDR2 reads ANQGSEA. The CDR3 loop spans 13 amino acids. The ends were cut back, 4 bases at V and 5 bases at J, with 14 bases in the middle. CDR3 DNA sequence: TGCAGCGTTGGGAAACAGGCGGGGACTGAAGCTTTCTTT. Its translation is CSVGKQAGTEAFF.

The chain is built from TRBV7-2 and TRBJ1-5; D possibly corresponds to TRBD1 (5 bases). CDR1 is SGHTA, CDR2 FQGNSA, per germline. Trimming removed 0 bases at V and 9 bases at J, with 6 bases between. The length of the CDR3 is 12 residues. CDR3 coding DNA: TGTGCCAGCAGCTTAGCCGGGGGGCCCCAGCATTTT. Amino acid sequence: CASSLAGGPQHF.

The chain couples TRBV19 to TRBJ1-1, with 11 bases aligning to TRBD1. The CDR3 length is 16 residues. V shed 5 bases and J 3 bases; nucleotides not matched to a gene: 8. The germline gives CDR1 LNHDA, CDR2 SQIVND (reference sequence). The CDR3 coding sequence is TGTGCCAGTAGTCGAATCCCGGGACAGGGGGACACTGAAGCTTTCTTT. Translated: CASSRIPGQGDTEAFF.

V and J are TRBV6-1 and TRBJ1-4, with 11 positions matching TRBD1. CDR3 length: 14 amino acids. The germline CDR1 and CDR2 sequences are MNHNS and SASEGT. V shed 6 bases and J 7 bases; nucleotides not matched to a gene: 4. The CDR3 DNA reads TGTGCCAGCAGGGACAGGGGGCGAATTGAAAAACTGTTTTTT. It encodes CASRDRGRIEKLFF.

Written as DNA, the CDR3 is TGCGCCAGCAGCTTGGACGACAACTACGAGCAGTACTTC. This gives the protein CASSLDDNYEQYF. The rearrangement joins TRBV5-1 to TRBJ2-7; D remains ambiguous. With 0 bases removed from V and 3 bases from J, the gap between germline ends came to 7 bases. The CDR3 spans 13 residues. Germline V CDR1 and CDR2: SGHRS, YFSETQ.

The chain is built from TRBV9 and TRBJ2-5; 11 bases align to TRBD1. V was pared by 3 bases and J by 4 bases, with 8 bases of the junction left unmatched. This CDR3 is 16 amino acids long. The V gene's germline CDR1 is SGDLS and CDR2 YYNGEE. The CDR3 loop is CASSGDRGAIGETQYF. In DNA form, the CDR3 reads TGTGCCAGCAGCGGGGACAGGGGGGCGATAGGAGAGACCCAGTACTTC. Variable domain in full (rest from reference TRBV9 and TRBJ2-5): DSGVTQTPKHLITATGQRVTLRCSPRSGDLSVYWYQQSLDQGLQFLIQYYNGEERAKGNILERFSAQQFPDLHSELNLSSLELGDSALYFCASSGDRGAIGETQYFGPGTRLLVL.

There are a few counts of this clone. The rearrangement links TRBV5-1 to TRBJ1-6, with D possibly matching TRBD1 (6 bases). The CDR3 runs to 18 residues. Germline values: CDR1 SGHRS, CDR2 YFSETQ. V gave up 3 bases and J gave up 10 bases, with 26 bases separating them. CDR3 bases: TGCGCCAGCAGCTCCGAGGCCAGACAGGTTGGATACAACTCACCCCTCCACTTT. It yields the protein CASSSEARQVGYNSPLHF.

The chain has TRBV18 and TRBJ1-1, with a tentative D call TRBD1 (6 bases). CDR3 length: 16 amino acids. The V end was cut by 3 bases, the J end by 0 bases, with 14 bases between. CDR1 and CDR2 from the germline V gene are KGHSH and LQKENI. The CDR3 reads CASSPTGSGMNTEAFF. In nucleotides, the CDR3 is TGTGCCAGCTCACCTACAGGGAGTGGAATGAACACTGAAGCTTTCTTT.

V and J are TRBV5-1 and TRBJ2-7, with D tentatively TRBD1 (5 bases). V was clipped by 5 bases and J by 5 bases, with 14 bases between them. This CDR3 contains 13 residues. Germline V gives CDR1 SGHRS, CDR2 YFSETQ. CDR3 residues: CASSRQGVDEQYF. CDR3 in DNA: TGCGCCAGCAGTAGGCAGGGTGTGGACGAGCAGTACTTC.

V usage is TRBV7-2 and J usage is TRBJ2-1, with a tentative D call TRBD2 (6 bases). The germline V gene encodes CDR1 SGHTA and CDR2 FQGNSA. The germline V and J ends were trimmed by 4 bases and 2 bases, with 12 bases remaining between them. The CDR3 length is 15 residues. The DNA of the CDR3 is TGTGCCAGCAGCTCAGGTAGCGGCCCCTACAATGAGCAGTTCTTC. Its translation is CASSSGSGPYNEQFF.

A remark on this clone: Compared with germline, one end of the junction differs, possibly owing to a read error. The rearrangement joins TRBV5-4 to TRBJ2-7; a possible D gene is TRBD2 (5 bases). In germline, CDR1 is SGHNT, CDR2 YYREEE (reference sequence). CDR3 length: 13 amino acids. CDR3 DNA sequence: TGTGCCAGCAACTTGTTCGGGATCTACGAGCAGTACTTC. Translation: CASNLFGIYEQYF.